This T cell receptor beta chain stems from a study of early T cells in non-severe SARS-CoV-2 infection. About the research overall: The input, bulk RNA from unsorted whole blood, was sequenced, and chains were unpaired. Findings and caveats of the study: The VDJdb matching leaned toward anti-spike CD8 responses and overlooked private and CD4 specificities.

This clonotype was recorded at least ten times. Antigen unknown. Separate cDNA molecules each had unique molecular identifiers attached to them. Each CDR3 protein is one row after TCRdb ran MiXCR on the 5' RACE reads. The sample holds 60,000 to 70,000 distinct CDR3 sequences, 4.9% seen once. The germline V gene encodes CDR1 PRHDT and CDR2 FYEKMQ (reference sequence). The V segment lost 4 bases and the J segment 6 bases; nucleotides outside the gene matches: 6. CDR3 length: 15 residues. The receptor was isolated from an adult who was a healthcare worker with PCR-confirmed SARS-CoV-2 infection or an uninfected control (not recorded which). The sample comprised whole blood. V usage is TRBV13 and J usage is TRBJ2-2; 9 bases match TRBD1. The chain's CDR3 is CASSSYGTGPGELFF. CDR3 sequence (DNA): TGTGCCAGCAGCTCATACGGGACAGGGCCCGGGGAGCTGTTTTTT.